The rows below give T cell receptor beta chains drawn from one sample of a study of OX40 agonist ivuxolimab in advanced cancers. The protocol was immunoSEQ multiplex PCR, while the TCRdb copy is restricted to in-frame clones and leaves out a portion. The sample contains 98,000 or so clones, roughly 91% of which appear only once. The sample in question was CD4+ or CD8+ T cells sorted from blood, obtained in a trial of the OX40 agonist ivuxolimab. These receptors came from an adult with an advanced solid tumor such as melanoma, head and neck, liver or kidney cancer. Both conserved end residues are part of each CDR3. The order of the fields is CDR3 protein, CDR3 DNA, V gene, J gene, D gene, clone size. The D gene is left open where the match is weak. Rows give clone size only sometimes, using once, few, many, or a class for an expanded clone.

CDR3: CASSPGLPYNEQFF
DNA: TGTGCCAGCAGCCCCGGGCTTCCCTACAATGAGCAGTTCTTC
V: TRBV14
J: TRBJ2-1
D: .
size: .

CDR3: CASSHRDTQYF
DNA: TGTGCCAGCAGCCACAGGGATACGCAGTATTTT
V: TRBV7-2
J: TRBJ2-3
D: .
size: .

CDR3: CASSPDRGKGNQPQHF
DNA: TGTGCCAGCAGTCCGGACAGGGGAAAAGGCAATCAGCCCCAGCATTTT
V: TRBV27
J: TRBJ1-5
D: TRBD1
size: .

CDR3: CASSTQDGTSYNEQFF
DNA: TGTGCCAGCAGCACCCAGGATGGTACTAGCTACAATGAGCAGTTCTTC
V: TRBV11-2
J: TRBJ2-1
D: .
size: .

CDR3: CASSFGQLLSSGANVLTF
DNA: TGTGCCAGCAGCTTTGGACAGTTGCTTAGCTCTGGGGCCAACGTCCTGACTTTC
V: TRBV5-5
J: TRBJ2-6
D: .
size: .

CDR3: CASSPGIQETQYF
DNA: TGTGCCAGCTCACCAGGGATTCAAGAGACCCAGTACTTC
V: TRBV18
J: TRBJ2-5
D: .
size: once

CDR3: CASSLVQGQETQYF
DNA: TGCGCCAGCAGCTTGGTCCAGGGGCAAGAGACCCAGTACTTC
V: TRBV5-1
J: TRBJ2-5
D: .
size: .

CDR3: CASSLVGQGPYGEQYF
DNA: TGTGCCAGCAGCTTAGTGGGACAGGGGCCCTACGGCGAGCAGTACTTC
V: TRBV11-2
J: TRBJ2-7
D: TRBD1
size: .

CDR3: CASSPGPTQETQYF
DNA: TGCGCCAGCAGCCCGGGACCAACCCAAGAGACCCAGTACTTC
V: TRBV5-1
J: TRBJ2-5
D: .
size: .

CDR3: CASSIGQGRGGTEAFF
DNA: TGCGCCAGCAGCATAGGACAGGGCCGAGGTGGGACTGAAGCTTTCTTT
V: TRBV5-1
J: TRBJ1-1
D: TRBD1
size: .

CDR3: CATRRMGQGDEQYF
DNA: TGTGCCACCCGTAGGATGGGACAGGGCGACGAGCAGTACTTC
V: TRBV28
J: TRBJ2-7
D: TRBD1
size: few

CDR3: CSVGHDRNTEAFF
DNA: TGCAGCGTTGGGCATGACAGGAACACTGAAGCTTTCTTT
V: TRBV29-1
J: TRBJ1-1
D: .
size: .

CDR3: CASSYAGYGYTF
DNA: TGTGCCAGCAGCTACGCAGGGTATGGCTACACCTTC
V: TRBV7-9
J: TRBJ1-2
D: .
size: few

CDR3: CASSIGFSGTDTQYF
DNA: TGTGCCAGCAGCATCGGGTTTAGCGGCACAGATACGCAGTATTTT
V: TRBV9
J: TRBJ2-3
D: .
size: .

CDR3: CASNQGLGYTF
DNA: TGTGCCAGCAATCAGGGGTTAGGCTACACCTTC
V: TRBV6-1
J: TRBJ1-2
D: .
size: .

CDR3: CASSLDGAQETQYF
DNA: TGCGCCAGCAGCTTGGACGGAGCCCAAGAGACCCAGTACTTC
V: TRBV5-1
J: TRBJ2-5
D: .
size: .

CDR3: CASSLGGGYNEQFF
DNA: TGCGCCAGCAGCTTGGGAGGGGGTTACAATGAGCAGTTCTTC
V: TRBV5-1
J: TRBJ2-1
D: .
size: .

CDR3: CAHRDTLNTEAFF
DNA: TGTGCGCACCGGGACACACTGAACACTGAAGCTTTCTTT
V: TRBV6-5
J: TRBJ1-1
D: .
size: .

CDR3: CASSLLGASGRSSYNEQFF
DNA: TGTGCCAGCAGTTTACTTGGGGCTAGCGGCAGAAGCTCCTACAATGAGCAGTTCTTC
V: TRBV28
J: TRBJ2-1
D: TRBD2
size: .

CDR3: CASSPTGRGETQYF
DNA: TGTGCCAGCAGTCCAACAGGGCGAGGAGAGACCCAGTACTTC
V: TRBV28
J: TRBJ2-5
D: .
size: once

CDR3: CASSYSDRGNTEAFF
DNA: TGTGCCAGCAGTTACTCGGACAGGGGGAACACTGAAGCTTTCTTT
V: TRBV6-5
J: TRBJ1-1
D: TRBD1
size: .

CDR3: CASSIAGTRGEQYF
DNA: TGTGCCAGCAGCATAGCCGGGACTAGAGGCGAGCAGTACTTC
V: TRBV7-8
J: TRBJ2-7
D: TRBD2
size: .

CDR3: CASSVSGSRTYEQYF
DNA: TGTGCCAGCAGTGTTAGCGGGAGTAGAACCTACGAGCAGTACTTC
V: TRBV28
J: TRBJ2-7
D: TRBD2
size: .

CDR3: CASSLGQGEWNEQFF
DNA: TGTGCCAGCAGCTTAGGACAGGGCGAATGGAATGAGCAGTTCTTC
V: TRBV11-2
J: TRBJ2-1
D: TRBD1
size: .

CDR3: CAWSTGTANEKLFF
DNA: TGTGCCTGGAGTACCGGGACAGCTAATGAAAAACTGTTTTTT
V: TRBV30
J: TRBJ1-4
D: TRBD1
size: .

CDR3: CSVESSRGDTQYF
DNA: TGCAGCGTTGAATCCTCGCGGGGAGATACGCAGTATTTT
V: TRBV29-1
J: TRBJ2-3
D: .
size: once

CDR3: CASSLVGTTGELFF
DNA: TGTGCCAGCAGCTTAGTTGGTACAACCGGGGAGCTGTTTTTT
V: TRBV7-2
J: TRBJ2-2
D: .
size: .

CDR3: CASYGTAANYGYTF
DNA: TGTGCCAGCTATGGGACCGCAGCTAACTATGGCTACACCTTC
V: TRBV18
J: TRBJ1-2
D: .
size: .

CDR3: CASSFGLALLKSYEQYF
DNA: TGTGCCAGCAGCTTCGGACTAGCGCTGCTAAAGAGTTACGAGCAGTACTTC
V: TRBV11-2
J: TRBJ2-7
D: TRBD2
size: few

CDR3: CASSFRGHTGELFF
DNA: TGTGCCAGCAGCTTCAGGGGGCACACCGGGGAGCTGTTTTTT
V: TRBV7-2
J: TRBJ2-2
D: TRBD1
size: .

CDR3: CASSSQGDTQYF
DNA: TGTGCCAGCAGCTCCCAGGGAGATACGCAGTATTTT
V: TRBV9
J: TRBJ2-3
D: .
size: .

CDR3: CASSRDRQNTEAFF
DNA: TGCGCCAGCAGCAGGGACAGGCAGAACACTGAAGCTTTCTTT
V: TRBV5-1
J: TRBJ1-1
D: TRBD1
size: once

CDR3: CASSPGVTELYEQYF
DNA: TGTGCCAGCAGTCCAGGGGTGACAGAGCTCTACGAGCAGTACTTC
V: TRBV27
J: TRBJ2-7
D: .
size: .

CDR3: CASSLTAGNTEAFF
DNA: TGTGCCAGCAGCTTGACAGCCGGGAACACTGAAGCTTTCTTT
V: TRBV6-5
J: TRBJ1-1
D: .
size: .

CDR3: CASSFQGVETQYF
DNA: TGTGCCAGCAGCTTCCAGGGAGTGGAGACCCAGTACTTC
V: TRBV7-2
J: TRBJ2-5
D: .
size: .

CDR3: CASSPRPGSGIQYF
DNA: TGTGCCAGCAGTCCGAGACCGGGATCTGGCATTCAGTACTTC
V: TRBV7-2
J: TRBJ2-4
D: .
size: .

CDR3: CASSQDGGVRTGELFF
DNA: TGTGCCAGCAGCCAAGACGGCGGGGTCCGCACCGGGGAGCTGTTTTTT
V: TRBV14
J: TRBJ2-2
D: .
size: .

CDR3: CASSEGAGAYNEQFF
DNA: TGCGCCAGCAGTGAGGGAGCGGGAGCTTACAATGAGCAGTTCTTC
V: TRBV10-1
J: TRBJ2-1
D: TRBD2
size: once

CDR3: CASSQFEGQRYF
DNA: TGTGCCAGCAGCCAATTCGAGGGTCAAAGGTACTTC
V: TRBV28
J: TRBJ2-7
D: .
size: .

CDR3: CASSLGGVNEKLFF
DNA: TGTGCCAGCAGCTTAGGAGGGGTCAATGAAAAACTGTTTTTT
V: TRBV7-9
J: TRBJ1-4
D: .
size: once

CDR3: CASSLGGQANTGELFF
DNA: TGTGCCAGCAGCTTAGGGGGACAGGCGAACACCGGGGAGCTGTTTTTT
V: TRBV7-2
J: TRBJ2-2
D: TRBD1
size: .

CDR3: CSVGLNTGELFF
DNA: TGCAGCGTTGGACTGAACACCGGGGAGCTGTTTTTT
V: TRBV29-1
J: TRBJ2-2
D: .
size: once

CDR3: CASSGTGGRTGELFF
DNA: TGCGCCAGCAGCGGAACAGGTGGAAGGACCGGGGAGCTGTTTTTT
V: TRBV4-1
J: TRBJ2-2
D: .
size: .

CDR3: CASSETADYNEQFF
DNA: TGTGCCAGCAGTGAAACTGCAGATTACAATGAGCAGTTCTTC
V: TRBV6-4
J: TRBJ2-1
D: .
size: few

CDR3: CASSLGQGGLYEQYF
DNA: TGTGCCAGCAGCTTGGGACAGGGGGGTCTCTACGAGCAGTACTTC
V: TRBV7-2
J: TRBJ2-7
D: TRBD1
size: .

CDR3: CARSLDRAPYGYTF
DNA: TGTGCCAGAAGTTTGGACAGGGCCCCCTATGGCTACACCTTC
V: TRBV5-3
J: TRBJ1-2
D: TRBD1
size: .

CDR3: CAYGSAHEQYF
DNA: TGTGCCTACGGGAGTGCCCACGAGCAGTACTTC
V: TRBV30
J: TRBJ2-7
D: .
size: .

CDR3: CASSPSGSGTDTQYF
DNA: TGTGCCAGCAGCCCCAGCGGGAGTGGGACAGATACGCAGTATTTT
V: TRBV28
J: TRBJ2-3
D: TRBD2
size: once

CDR3: CASRVAGARTDTQYF
DNA: TGCGCCAGCCGCGTAGCGGGGGCCCGCACAGATACGCAGTATTTT
V: TRBV5-1
J: TRBJ2-3
D: TRBD2
size: once

CDR3: CASSKLAGNYNEQFF
DNA: TGTGCCAGCAGCAAACTAGCGGGTAACTACAATGAGCAGTTCTTC
V: TRBV11-2
J: TRBJ2-1
D: TRBD2
size: once

CDR3: CASSLGQGKFSEQYF
DNA: TGCGCCAGCAGCTTGGGACAGGGGAAGTTTAGCGAGCAGTACTTC
V: TRBV5-1
J: TRBJ2-7
D: TRBD1
size: .

CDR3: CASRLGGTDTQYF
DNA: TGTGCCAGCAGACTGGGGGGCACAGATACGCAGTATTTT
V: TRBV2
J: TRBJ2-3
D: .
size: .